This T cell receptor (beta chain) emerged from a study of blood T cell repertoires in COVID-19. The method was immunoSEQ multiplex PCR; TCRdb's version includes in-frame clones alone and lacks a portion of them. The sample contains 210,000 or so clones, approximately 80% of which appear only once. The CDR3 has 13 residues. Trimming took off 5 bases at V and 4 bases at J, with 11 bases between the two ends. Germline-derived CDR1 and CDR2 are MNHEY and SMNVEV (reference sequence). Sequenced material: peripheral blood. The V gene is TRBV27, the J gene TRBJ2-5, with D tentatively TRBD1 (5 bases). This TCR was recovered from a human donor in a cohort sampled during active COVID-19. The CDR3 here is CASSLQGRETQYF. The CDR3 DNA sequence: TGTGCCAGCAGTCTGCAGGGAAGAGAGACCCAGTACTTC.